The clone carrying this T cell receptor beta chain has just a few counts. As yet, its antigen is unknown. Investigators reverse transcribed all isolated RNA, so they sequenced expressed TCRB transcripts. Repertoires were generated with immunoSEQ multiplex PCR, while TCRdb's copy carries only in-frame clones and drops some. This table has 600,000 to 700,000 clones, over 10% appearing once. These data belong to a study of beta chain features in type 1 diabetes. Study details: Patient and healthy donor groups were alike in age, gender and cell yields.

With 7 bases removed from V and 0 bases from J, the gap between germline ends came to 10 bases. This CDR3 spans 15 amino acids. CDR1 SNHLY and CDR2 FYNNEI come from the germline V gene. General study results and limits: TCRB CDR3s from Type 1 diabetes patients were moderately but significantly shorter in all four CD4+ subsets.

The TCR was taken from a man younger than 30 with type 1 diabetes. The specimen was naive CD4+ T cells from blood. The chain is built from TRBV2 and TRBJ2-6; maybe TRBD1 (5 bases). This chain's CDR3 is CASNRQSSGANVLTF. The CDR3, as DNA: TGTGCCAGCAATCGACAGAGCTCTGGGGCCAACGTCCTGACTTTC.